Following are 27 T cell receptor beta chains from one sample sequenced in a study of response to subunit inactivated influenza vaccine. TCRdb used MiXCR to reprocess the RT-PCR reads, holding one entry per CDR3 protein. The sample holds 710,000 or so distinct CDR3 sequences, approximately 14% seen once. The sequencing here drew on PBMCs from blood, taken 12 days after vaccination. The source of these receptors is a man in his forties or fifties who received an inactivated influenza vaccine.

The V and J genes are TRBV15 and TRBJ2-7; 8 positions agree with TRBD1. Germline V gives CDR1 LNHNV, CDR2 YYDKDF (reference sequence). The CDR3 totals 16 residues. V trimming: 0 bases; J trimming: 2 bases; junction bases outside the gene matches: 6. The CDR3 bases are TGTGCCACCAGCAGAGAAACGGACAGGGTGGCCTACGAGCAGTACTTC. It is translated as CATSRETDRVAYEQYF.

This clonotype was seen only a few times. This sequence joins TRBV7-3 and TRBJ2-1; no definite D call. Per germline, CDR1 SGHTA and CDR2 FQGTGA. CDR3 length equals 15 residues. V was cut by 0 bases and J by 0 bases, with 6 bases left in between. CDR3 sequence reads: CASSLTWSSYNEQFF. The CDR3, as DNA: TGTGCCAGCAGCTTAACTTGGAGCTCCTACAATGAGCAGTTCTTC.

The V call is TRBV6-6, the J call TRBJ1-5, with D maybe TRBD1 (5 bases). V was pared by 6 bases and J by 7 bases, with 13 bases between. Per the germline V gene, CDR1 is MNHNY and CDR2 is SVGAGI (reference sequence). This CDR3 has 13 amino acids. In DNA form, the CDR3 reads TGTGCCAGCAGCCAACAGGACCCCCAGCCCCAGCATTTT. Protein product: CASSQQDPQPQHF.

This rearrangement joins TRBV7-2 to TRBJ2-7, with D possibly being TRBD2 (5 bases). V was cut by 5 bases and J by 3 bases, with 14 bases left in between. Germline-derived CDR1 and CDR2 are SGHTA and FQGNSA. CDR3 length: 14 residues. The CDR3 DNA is TGTGCCAGCAGCCGTAGCAGGAGGAACTACGAGCAGTACTTC. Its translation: CASSRSRRNYEQYF.

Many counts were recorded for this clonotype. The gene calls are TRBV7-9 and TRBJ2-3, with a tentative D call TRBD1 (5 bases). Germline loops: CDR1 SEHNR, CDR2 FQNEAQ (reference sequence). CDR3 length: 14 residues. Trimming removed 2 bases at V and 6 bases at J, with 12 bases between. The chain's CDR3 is CASSLLGALDTQYF. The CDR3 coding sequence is TGTGCCAGCAGCTTACTAGGGGCATTGGATACGCAGTATTTT. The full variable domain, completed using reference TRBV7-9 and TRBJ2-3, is DTGVSQNPRHKITKRGQNVTFRCDPISEHNRLYWYRQTLGQGPEFLTYFQNEAQLEKSRLLSDRFSAERPKGSFSTLEIQRTEQGDSAMYLCASSLLGALDTQYFGPGTRLTVL.

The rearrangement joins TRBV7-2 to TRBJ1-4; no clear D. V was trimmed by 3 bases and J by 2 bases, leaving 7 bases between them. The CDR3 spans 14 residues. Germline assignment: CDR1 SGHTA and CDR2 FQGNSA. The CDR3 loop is CASSFTHTNEKLFF. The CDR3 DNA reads TGTGCCAGCAGCTTCACCCACACTAATGAAAAACTGTTTTTT.

CDR3 residues: CASSLNTAFSGANVLTF. CDR3 sequence (DNA): TGTGCCAGCAGCTTAAACACCGCTTTCTCTGGGGCCAACGTCCTGACTTTC. The chain has TRBV7-2 and TRBJ2-6; D gene unclear. This CDR3 comprises 17 residues. CDR1 is SGHTA, CDR2 FQGNSA, per germline. The V end lost 2 bases, the J end lost 0 bases, and 11 bases lay between the germline ends.

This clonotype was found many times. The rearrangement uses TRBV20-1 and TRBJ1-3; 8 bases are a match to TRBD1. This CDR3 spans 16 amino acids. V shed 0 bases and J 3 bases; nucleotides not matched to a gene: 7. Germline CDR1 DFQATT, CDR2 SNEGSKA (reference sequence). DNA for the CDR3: TGCAGTGCTAGAGAAGTCCAGGGGGCCGATGGAAACACCATATATTTT. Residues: CSAREVQGADGNTIYF.

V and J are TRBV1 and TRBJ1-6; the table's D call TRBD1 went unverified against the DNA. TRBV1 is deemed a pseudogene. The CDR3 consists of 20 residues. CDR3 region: CTSSQMDRGPFSSYNSPLHF. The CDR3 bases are TGCACCAGCAGCCAAATGGACAGGGGGCCTTTTAGCTCCTATAATTCACCCCTCCACTTT.

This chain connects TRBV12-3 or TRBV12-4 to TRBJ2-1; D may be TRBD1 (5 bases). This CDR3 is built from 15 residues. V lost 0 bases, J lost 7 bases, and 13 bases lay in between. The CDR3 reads CASSLALSGMNEQFF. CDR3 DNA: TGTGCCAGCAGTTTAGCGCTTTCAGGGATGAATGAGCAGTTCTTC.

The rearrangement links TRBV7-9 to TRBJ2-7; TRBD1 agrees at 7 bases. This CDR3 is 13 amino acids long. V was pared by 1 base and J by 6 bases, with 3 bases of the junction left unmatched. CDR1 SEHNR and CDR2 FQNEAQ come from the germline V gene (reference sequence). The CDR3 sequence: CASSLETGPEQYF. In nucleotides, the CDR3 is TGTGCCAGCAGCTTAGAGACAGGGCCCGAGCAGTACTTC.

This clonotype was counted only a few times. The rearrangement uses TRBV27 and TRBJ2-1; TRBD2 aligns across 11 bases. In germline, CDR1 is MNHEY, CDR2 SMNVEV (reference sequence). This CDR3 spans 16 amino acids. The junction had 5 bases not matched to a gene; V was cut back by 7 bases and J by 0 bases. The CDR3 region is CASTSGTSGSYNEQFF. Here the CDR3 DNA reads TGTGCCAGCACCTCAGGGACTAGCGGCTCCTACAATGAGCAGTTCTTC.

CDR3 in DNA: TGTGCCAGCAGTTTATTGGGTGCAGGGGGTGAGCAGTTCTTC. This gives the protein CASSLLGAGGEQFF. V gene TRBV12-3 or TRBV12-4 combines with J gene TRBJ2-1; 7 nucleotides align to TRBD1. CDR3 size: 14 residues. J gave up 9 bases and V 2 bases, and 7 bases lay outside the gene matches.

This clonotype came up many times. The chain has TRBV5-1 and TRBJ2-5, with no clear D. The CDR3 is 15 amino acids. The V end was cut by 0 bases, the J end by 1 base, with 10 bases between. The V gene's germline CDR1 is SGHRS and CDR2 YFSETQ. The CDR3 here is CASSLGGSSQETQYF. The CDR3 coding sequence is TGCGCCAGCAGCTTGGGTGGCAGTTCCCAAGAGACCCAGTACTTC.

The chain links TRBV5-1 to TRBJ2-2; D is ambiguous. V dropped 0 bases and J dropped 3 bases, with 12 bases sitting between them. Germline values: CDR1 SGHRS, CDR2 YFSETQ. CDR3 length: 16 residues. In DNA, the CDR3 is TGCGCCAGCAGCTTGGCCCTGGGAATTGACACCGGGGAGCTGTTTTTT. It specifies CASSLALGIDTGELFF.

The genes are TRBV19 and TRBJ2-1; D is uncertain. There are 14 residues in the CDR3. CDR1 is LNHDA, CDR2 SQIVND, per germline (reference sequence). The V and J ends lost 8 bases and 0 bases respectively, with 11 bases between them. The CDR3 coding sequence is TGTGCCAGTCATACTGCTTACTCCTACAATGAGCAGTTCTTC. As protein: CASHTAYSYNEQFF.

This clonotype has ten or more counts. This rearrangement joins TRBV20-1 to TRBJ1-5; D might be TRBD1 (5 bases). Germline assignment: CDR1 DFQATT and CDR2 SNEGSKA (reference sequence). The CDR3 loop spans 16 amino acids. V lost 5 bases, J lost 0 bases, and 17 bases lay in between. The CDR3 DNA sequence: TGCAGTGCTGAGGGAGGGACCGAATATAGCAATCAGCCCCAGCATTTT. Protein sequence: CSAEGGTEYSNQPQHF.

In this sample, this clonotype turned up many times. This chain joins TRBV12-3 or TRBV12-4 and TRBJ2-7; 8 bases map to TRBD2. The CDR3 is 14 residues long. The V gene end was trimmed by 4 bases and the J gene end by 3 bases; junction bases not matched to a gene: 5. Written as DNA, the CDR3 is TGTGCCAGCAGTTCCTCGGGAGGGGGCTACGAGCAGTACTTC. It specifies CASSSSGGGYEQYF.

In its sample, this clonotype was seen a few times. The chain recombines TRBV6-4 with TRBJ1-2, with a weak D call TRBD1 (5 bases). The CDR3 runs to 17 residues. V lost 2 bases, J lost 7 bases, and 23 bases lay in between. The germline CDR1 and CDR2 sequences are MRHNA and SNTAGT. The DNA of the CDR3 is TGTGCCAGCAGTGACGGTCGTAAGTGGTTTCCAGGGCTTGGCTACACCTTC. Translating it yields CASSDGRKWFPGLGYTF.

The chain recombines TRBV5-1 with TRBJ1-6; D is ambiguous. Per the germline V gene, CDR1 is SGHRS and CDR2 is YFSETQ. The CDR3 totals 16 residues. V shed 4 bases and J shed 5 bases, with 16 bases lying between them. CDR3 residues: CASSTEGTNHNSPLHF. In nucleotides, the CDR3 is TGCGCCAGCAGCACCGAGGGTACAAACCATAATTCACCCCTCCACTTT.

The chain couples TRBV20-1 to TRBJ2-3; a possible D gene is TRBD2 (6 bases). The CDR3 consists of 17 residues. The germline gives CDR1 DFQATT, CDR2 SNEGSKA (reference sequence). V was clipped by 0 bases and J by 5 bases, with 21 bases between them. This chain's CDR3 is CSARDWAGFDPGDTQYF. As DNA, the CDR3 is TGCAGTGCTAGAGATTGGGCGGGATTCGACCCTGGAGATACGCAGTATTTT.

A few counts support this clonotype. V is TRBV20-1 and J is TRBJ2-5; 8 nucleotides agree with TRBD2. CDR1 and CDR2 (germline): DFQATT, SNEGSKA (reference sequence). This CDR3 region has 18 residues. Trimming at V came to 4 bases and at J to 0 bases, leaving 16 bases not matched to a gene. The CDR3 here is CSATRIAFSGKYQETQYF. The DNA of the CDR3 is TGCAGTGCTACAAGAATCGCCTTTAGCGGGAAGTACCAAGAGACCCAGTACTTC.

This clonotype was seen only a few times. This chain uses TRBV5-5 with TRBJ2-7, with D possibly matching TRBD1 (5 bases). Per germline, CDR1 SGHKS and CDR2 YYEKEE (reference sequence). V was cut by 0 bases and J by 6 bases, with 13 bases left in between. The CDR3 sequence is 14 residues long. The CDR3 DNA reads TGTGCCAGCAGCTTGGATTTACAGGCCGGCGAGCAGTACTTC. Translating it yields CASSLDLQAGEQYF.

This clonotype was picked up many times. The CDR3 region has the DNA TGTGCCAGCTCTCGGGCAGGGGGGCTATACGAGCAGTACTTC. Translating it yields CASSRAGGLYEQYF. The chain carries TRBV27 and TRBJ2-7; possible D gene TRBD1, 7 bases. The germline V gene has CDR1 MNHEY and CDR2 SMNVEV (reference sequence). Trimming pared 8 bases from V and 4 bases from J, leaving 18 bases between. The CDR3 has 14 residues.

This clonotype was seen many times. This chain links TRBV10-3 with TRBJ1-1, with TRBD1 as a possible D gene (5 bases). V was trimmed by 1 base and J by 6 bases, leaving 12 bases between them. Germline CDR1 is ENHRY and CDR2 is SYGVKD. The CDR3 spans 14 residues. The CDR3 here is CAISEFGARAEAFF. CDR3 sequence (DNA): TGTGCCATCAGTGAGTTCGGGGCAAGGGCTGAAGCTTTCTTT.

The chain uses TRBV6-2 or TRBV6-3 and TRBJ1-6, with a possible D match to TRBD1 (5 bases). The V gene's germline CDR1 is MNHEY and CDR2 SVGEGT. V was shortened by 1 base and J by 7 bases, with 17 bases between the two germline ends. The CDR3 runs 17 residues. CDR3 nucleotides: TGTGCCAGCAGTTACTTCGGGACCCTGAAGGGAAATTCACCCCTCCACTTT. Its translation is CASSYFGTLKGNSPLHF.

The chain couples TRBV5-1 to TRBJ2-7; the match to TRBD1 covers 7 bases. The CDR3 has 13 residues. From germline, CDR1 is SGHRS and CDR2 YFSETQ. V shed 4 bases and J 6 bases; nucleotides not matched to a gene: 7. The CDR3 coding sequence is TGCGCCAGCAGCCCGGGACAGTCTGGCGAGCAGTACTTC. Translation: CASSPGQSGEQYF.